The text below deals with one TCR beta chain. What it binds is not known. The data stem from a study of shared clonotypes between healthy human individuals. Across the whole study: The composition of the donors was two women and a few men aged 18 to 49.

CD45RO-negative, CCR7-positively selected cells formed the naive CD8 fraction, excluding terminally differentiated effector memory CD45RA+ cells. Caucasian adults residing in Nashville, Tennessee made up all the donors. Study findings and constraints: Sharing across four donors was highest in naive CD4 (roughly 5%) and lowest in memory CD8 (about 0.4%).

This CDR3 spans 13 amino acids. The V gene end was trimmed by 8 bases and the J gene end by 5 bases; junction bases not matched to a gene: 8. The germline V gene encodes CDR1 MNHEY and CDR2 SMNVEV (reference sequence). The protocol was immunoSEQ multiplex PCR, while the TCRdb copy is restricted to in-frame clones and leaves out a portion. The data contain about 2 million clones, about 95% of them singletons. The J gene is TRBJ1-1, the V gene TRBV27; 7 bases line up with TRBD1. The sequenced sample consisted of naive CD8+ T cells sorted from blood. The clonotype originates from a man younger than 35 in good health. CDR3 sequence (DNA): TGTGCCAGCCAACAGGGGTACGGGACTGAAGCTTTCTTT. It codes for CASQQGYGTEAFF.